This TCR beta chain derives from a study of cytomegalovirus exposure and HLA in healthy donors. V lost 7 bases and J 1 base, leaving 14 bases between the germline ends. The CDR3 spans 15 residues. The germline V gene has CDR1 WNHNN and CDR2 SYGVQD (reference sequence). This clone has a handful of counts. PCR primers comprised 60 Vbeta and 13 Jbeta primers. Assay: immunoSEQ multiplex PCR; the TCRdb copy retains only in-frame clones and omits some. Of about 82,000 clones listed, 80% to 90% are singletons. The material sequenced was PBMCs. The sequence came from a man aged 70 or older in good health and CMV-seropositive. The chain employs TRBV10-1 and TRBJ1-5, with D perhaps matching TRBD1 (5 bases). In nucleotides, the CDR3 is TGCGCCAGCATGACTTACAGGCGCAGCAATCAGCCCCAGCATTTT. It specifies CASMTYRRSNQPQHF.